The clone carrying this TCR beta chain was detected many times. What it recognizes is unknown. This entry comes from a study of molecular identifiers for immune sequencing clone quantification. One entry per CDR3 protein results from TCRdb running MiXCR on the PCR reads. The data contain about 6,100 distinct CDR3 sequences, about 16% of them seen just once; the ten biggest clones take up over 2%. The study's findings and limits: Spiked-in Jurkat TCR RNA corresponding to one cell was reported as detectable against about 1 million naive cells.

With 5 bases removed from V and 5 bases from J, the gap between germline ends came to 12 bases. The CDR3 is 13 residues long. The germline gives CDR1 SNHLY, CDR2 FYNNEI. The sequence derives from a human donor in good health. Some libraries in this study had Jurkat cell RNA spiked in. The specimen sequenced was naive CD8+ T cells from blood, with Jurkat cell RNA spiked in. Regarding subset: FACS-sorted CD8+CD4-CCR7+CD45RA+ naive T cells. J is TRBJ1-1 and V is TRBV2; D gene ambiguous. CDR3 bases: TGTGCCAGCAGTTCAAAAGGGAGGACTGAAGCTTTCTTT. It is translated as CASSSKGRTEAFF.